These T cell receptor beta chains were read from a single sample in a study of blood T cells in healthy people across ages. MiXCR, applied by TCRdb to the 5' RACE reads, yields one record per CDR3 protein. The table includes about a million distinct CDR3 sequences, under 50% detected once. Sequencing used blood. The receptors were gathered from a man aged 30-40 years in good health. The CDR3 runs from the conserved cysteine through the conserved F or W. A D gene is named only where the DNA matches it firmly. Rows may omit the clone size; those that give it use once, few, many or a size class.

>TRBJ1-1|NA|TRBV20-1|NA
TGCAGTGCTAGATTAAACACTGAAGCTTTCTTT
CSARLNTEAFF
>TRBJ1-2|NA|TRBV20-1|NA
TGCAGTGCCCCTAGAGGGCTCGCGGGATGGAGTGTCGATAACTATGGCTACACCTTC
CSAPRGLAGWSVDNYGYTF
>TRBJ1-2|NA|TRBV12-3/TRBV12-4|NA
TGTGCCAACCGAGTGGGGCGAAACTATGGCTACACCTTC
CANRVGRNYGYTF
>TRBJ2-5|NA|TRBV5-1|TRBD1
TGCGCCAGCAGCTTGAGGACAGGGGAAAAAGAGACCCAGTACTTC
CASSLRTGEKETQYF
>TRBJ1-2|few|TRBV28|TRBD1
TGTGCCAGCAGCTCGAGGGGACAGGGGGTTTCTGATATTGGCTACACCTTC
CASSSRGQGVSDIGYTF
>TRBJ2-2|NA|TRBV11-2|NA
TGTGCCAGCAGCCCCCGGCGGGGAACCGGGGAGCTGTTTTTT
CASSPRRGTGELFF
>TRBJ2-1|NA|TRBV3-1|NA
TGTGCCAGCAGCTCCCGGGGTAGCGGATACAATGAGCAGTTCTTC
CASSSRGSGYNEQFF
>TRBJ2-5|NA|TRBV5-6|NA
TGTGCCAGCAGCCGAGACATTGGAGGGACCCAGTACTTC
CASSRDIGGTQYF
>TRBJ1-5|NA|TRBV6-1|TRBD1
TGTGCCAGCACCGACAGGGGCTCCCAGCCCCAGCATTTT
CASTDRGSQPQHF
>TRBJ2-7|NA|TRBV14|NA
TGTGCCAGCAGCCCCGGGACGCAGCCCTACGAGCAGTACTTC
CASSPGTQPYEQYF
>TRBJ2-7|once|TRBV15|TRBD1
TGTGCCACCAGCAGAGAACAGGGGGCGGGTAACAATGAGCAGTACTTC
CATSREQGAGNNEQYF
>TRBJ2-7|NA|TRBV4-1|TRBD1
TGCGCCAGCAGCCCCCAACCCGGGACAGGTTATACCTACGAGCAGTACTTC
CASSPQPGTGYTYEQYF
>TRBJ2-1|medium-sized|TRBV4-1|NA
TGCGCCAGCAGGGTGGTGGATATGGTGTCCTACAATGAGCAGTTCTTC
CASRVVDMVSYNEQFF
>TRBJ1-5|NA|TRBV20-1|TRBD1
TGCAGTGCTAGAGCCCCCAGGGGGCAACAGCCCCAGCATTTT
CSARAPRGQQPQHF
>TRBJ2-1|NA|TRBV12-3/TRBV12-4|NA
TGTGCCAGCAGTTTTACAGGGTTATCCTACAATGAGCAGTTCTTC
CASSFTGLSYNEQFF
>TRBJ2-3|few|TRBV6-5|TRBD1
TGTGCCAGCAGTCAGACAGGGACAGGGGCCACAGATACGCAGTATTTT
CASSQTGTGATDTQYF
>TRBJ2-7|NA|TRBV6-1|NA
TGTGCCAGCACTGCCTCGGCAGGGCCCTACGAGCAGTACTTC
CASTASAGPYEQYF
>TRBJ2-6|NA|TRBV5-1|NA
TGCGCCAGCAGCTTGCGGGTTGGGGTCAACGTCCTGACTTTC
CASSLRVGVNVLTF
>TRBJ2-2|NA|TRBV7-2|NA
TGTGCCAGCAGCCCCTCCATGAACACCGGGGAGCTGTTTTTT
CASSPSMNTGELFF
>TRBJ2-3|few|TRBV29-1|NA
TGCAGCGTTCGGTTGACGGGGATTTTGACAGATACGCAGTATTTT
CSVRLTGILTDTQYF
>TRBJ2-1|NA|TRBV7-8|TRBD2
TGTGCCAGCAGCTTAGCCGGGGGGGCCGTCTACAATGAGCAGTTCTTC
CASSLAGGAVYNEQFF